This TCR beta chain derives from a study of OX40 agonist ivuxolimab in advanced cancers. In the study overall: Each patient was given ivuxolimab into a vein every 2 weeks, at 0.01 to 10 mg/kg. Those enrolled were roughly 85% male, with a mean age of around 58 years and ages from about 20 to 79. Past anti-PD-1, anti-PD-L1 or anti-CTLA-4 therapy was accepted, and 40% to 50% had received some.

Repertoires were generated with immunoSEQ multiplex PCR, while TCRdb's copy carries only in-frame clones and drops some. The data show under 50,000 clones, more than 70% seen once. Study findings and constraints: Expanded peripheral T cell antigen specificity was not determined.

CDR3 size: 17 residues. Trimming stripped 4 bases from V and 7 bases from J, with 22 bases between. Looked up from germline, CDR1 is MGHRA and CDR2 is YSYEKL. Only one count was recorded for this clone. Its specificity is unknown. This sample comprised CD4+ or CD8+ T cells sorted from blood, obtained in a trial of the OX40 agonist ivuxolimab. This chain joins TRBV4-1 and TRBJ1-4; D call uncertain. This clonotype was sampled from an adult with an advanced solid tumor such as melanoma, head and neck, liver or kidney cancer. CDR3 sequence (DNA): TGCGCCAGCAGCCGGAAAGGCCTTAATAAAGGAGGTGAAAAACTGTTTTTT. This codes for CASSRKGLNKGGEKLFF.